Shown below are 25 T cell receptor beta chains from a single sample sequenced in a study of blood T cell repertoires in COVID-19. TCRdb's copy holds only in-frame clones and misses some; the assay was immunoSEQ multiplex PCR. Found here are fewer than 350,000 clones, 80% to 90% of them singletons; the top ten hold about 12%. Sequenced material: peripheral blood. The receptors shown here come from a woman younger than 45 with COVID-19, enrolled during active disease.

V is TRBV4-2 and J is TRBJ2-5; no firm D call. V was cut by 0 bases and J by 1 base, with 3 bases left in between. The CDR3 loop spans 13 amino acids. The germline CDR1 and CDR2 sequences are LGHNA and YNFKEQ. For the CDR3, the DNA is TGTGCCAGCAGCCAAGATCTCCAAGAGACCCAGTACTTC. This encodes CASSQDLQETQYF.

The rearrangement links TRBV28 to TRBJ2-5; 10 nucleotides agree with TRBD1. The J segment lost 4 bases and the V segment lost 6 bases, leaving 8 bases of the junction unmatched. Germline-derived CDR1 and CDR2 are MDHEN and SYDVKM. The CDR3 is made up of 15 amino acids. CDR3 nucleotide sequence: TGTGCCAGCAGATCTCGGGACAGGGGACGAGAGACCCAGTACTTC. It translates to CASRSRDRGRETQYF.

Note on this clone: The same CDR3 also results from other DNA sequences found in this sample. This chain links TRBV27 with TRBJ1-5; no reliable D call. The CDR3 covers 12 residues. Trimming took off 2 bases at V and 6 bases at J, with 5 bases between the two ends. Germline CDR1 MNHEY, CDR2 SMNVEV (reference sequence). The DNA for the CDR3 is TGTGCCAGCAGTTTACGGGGTCAGCCCCAGCATTTT. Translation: CASSLRGQPQHF.

CDR3 amino acids: CATSREQHSPLHF. The CDR3, as DNA: TGTGCCACCAGCAGAGAACAGCATTCACCCCTCCACTTT. The chain employs TRBV15 and TRBJ1-6; D gene ambiguous. Trimming took off 0 bases at V and 8 bases at J, with 5 bases between the two ends. Germline V gene lookup returns CDR1 LNHNV and CDR2 YYDKDF (reference sequence). CDR3 length: 13 amino acids.

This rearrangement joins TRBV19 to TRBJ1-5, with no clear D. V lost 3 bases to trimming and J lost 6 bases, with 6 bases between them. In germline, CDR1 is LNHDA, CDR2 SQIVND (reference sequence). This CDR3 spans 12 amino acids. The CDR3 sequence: CASSISGQPQHF. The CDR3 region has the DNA TGTGCCAGTAGTATTAGTGGTCAGCCCCAGCATTTT.

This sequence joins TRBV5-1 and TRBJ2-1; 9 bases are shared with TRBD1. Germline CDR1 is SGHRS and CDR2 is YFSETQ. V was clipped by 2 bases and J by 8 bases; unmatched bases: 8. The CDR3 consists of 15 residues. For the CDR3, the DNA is TGCGCCAGCAGCTTAACGACAGGGGGAGAATATGAGCAGTTCTTC. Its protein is CASSLTTGGEYEQFF.

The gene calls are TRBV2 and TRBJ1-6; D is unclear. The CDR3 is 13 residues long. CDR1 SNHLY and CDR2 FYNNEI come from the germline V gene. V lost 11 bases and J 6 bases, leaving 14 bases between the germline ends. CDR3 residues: CARRREVNSPLHF. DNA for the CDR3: TGTGCCCGTAGAAGGGAGGTTAATTCACCCCTCCACTTT.

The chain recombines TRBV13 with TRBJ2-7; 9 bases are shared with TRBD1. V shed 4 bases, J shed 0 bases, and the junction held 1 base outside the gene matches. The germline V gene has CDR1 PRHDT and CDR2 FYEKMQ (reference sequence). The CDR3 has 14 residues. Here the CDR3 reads CASSSGQGSYEQYF. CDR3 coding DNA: TGTGCCAGCAGCTCGGGACAGGGCTCCTACGAGCAGTACTTC.

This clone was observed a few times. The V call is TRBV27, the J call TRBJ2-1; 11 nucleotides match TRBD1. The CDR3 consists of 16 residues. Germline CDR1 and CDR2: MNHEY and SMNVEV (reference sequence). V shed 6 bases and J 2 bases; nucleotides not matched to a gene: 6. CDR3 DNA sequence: TGTGCCAGCAGAGAATCGGGACAGGGGGCCTACAATGAGCAGTTCTTC. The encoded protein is CASRESGQGAYNEQFF.

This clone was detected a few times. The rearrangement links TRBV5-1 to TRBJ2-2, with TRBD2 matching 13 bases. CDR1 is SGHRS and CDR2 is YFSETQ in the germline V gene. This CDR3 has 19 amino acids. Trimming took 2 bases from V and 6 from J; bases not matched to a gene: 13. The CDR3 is CASSFIPGLAGVQSGELFF. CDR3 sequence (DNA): TGCGCCAGCAGCTTCATACCAGGACTAGCGGGGGTCCAGTCCGGGGAGCTGTTTTTT.

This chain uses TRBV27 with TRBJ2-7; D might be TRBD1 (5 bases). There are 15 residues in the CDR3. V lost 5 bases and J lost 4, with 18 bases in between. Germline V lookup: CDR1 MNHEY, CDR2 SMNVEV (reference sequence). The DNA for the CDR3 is TGTGCCAGCAGTCCAGGGTGGGAAGCGCCATACGAGCAGTACTTC. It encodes CASSPGWEAPYEQYF.

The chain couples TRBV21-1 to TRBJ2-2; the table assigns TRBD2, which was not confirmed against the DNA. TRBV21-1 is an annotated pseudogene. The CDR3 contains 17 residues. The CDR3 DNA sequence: TGTGCCAGCAGCAAAGAAGGGGAGGGGCGCGGCACCGGGGAGCTGTTTTTT. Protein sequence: CASSKEGEGRGTGELFF.

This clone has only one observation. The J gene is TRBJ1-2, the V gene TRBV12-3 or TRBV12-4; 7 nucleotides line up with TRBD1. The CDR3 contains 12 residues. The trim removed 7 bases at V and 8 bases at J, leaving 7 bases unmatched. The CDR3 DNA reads TGTGCCAGCAAACAGGGGTCGTTGGGCTACACCTTC. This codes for CASKQGSLGYTF.

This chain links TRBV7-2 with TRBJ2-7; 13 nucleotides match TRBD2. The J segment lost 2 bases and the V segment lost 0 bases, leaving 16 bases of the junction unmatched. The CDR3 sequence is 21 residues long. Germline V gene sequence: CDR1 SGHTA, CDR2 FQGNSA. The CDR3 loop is CASSLALRLAGGPRFTYEQYF. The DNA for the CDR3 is TGTGCCAGCAGCTTAGCCCTCAGACTAGCGGGGGGACCCCGATTTACCTACGAGCAGTACTTC.

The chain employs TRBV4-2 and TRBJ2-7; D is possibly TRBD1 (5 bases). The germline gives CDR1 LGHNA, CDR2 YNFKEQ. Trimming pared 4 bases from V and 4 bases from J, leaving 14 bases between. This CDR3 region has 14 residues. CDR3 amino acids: CASSPESGQYEQYF. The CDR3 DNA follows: TGTGCCAGCAGCCCAGAGTCAGGGCAGTACGAGCAGTACTTC.

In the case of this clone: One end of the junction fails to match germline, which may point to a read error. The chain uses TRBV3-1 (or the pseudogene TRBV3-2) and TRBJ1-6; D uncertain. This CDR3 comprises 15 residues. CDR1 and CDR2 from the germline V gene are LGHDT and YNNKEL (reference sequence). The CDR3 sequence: CASSPSNSHNSPLHF. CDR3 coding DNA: TGTGCCAGCAGCCCATCGAACTCCCATAATTCACCCCTCCACTTT.

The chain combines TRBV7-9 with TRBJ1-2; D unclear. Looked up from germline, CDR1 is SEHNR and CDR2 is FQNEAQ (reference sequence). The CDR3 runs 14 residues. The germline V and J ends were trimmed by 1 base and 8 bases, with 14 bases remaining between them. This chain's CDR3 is CASSLGQVDRGYTF. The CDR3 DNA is TGTGCCAGCAGCTTAGGGCAGGTGGATAGAGGCTACACCTTC.

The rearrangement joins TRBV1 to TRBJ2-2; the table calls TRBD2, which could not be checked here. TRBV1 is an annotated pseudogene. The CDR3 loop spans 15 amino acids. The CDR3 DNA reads TGCACCAGCAACACTAGCGGGGGCCACACCGGGGAGCTGTTTTTT. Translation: CTSNTSGGHTGELFF.

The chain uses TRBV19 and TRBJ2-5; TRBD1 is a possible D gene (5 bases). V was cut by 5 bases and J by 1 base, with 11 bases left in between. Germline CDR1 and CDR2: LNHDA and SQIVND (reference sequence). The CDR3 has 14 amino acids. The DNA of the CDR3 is TGTGCCAGTAGTCTACAGGCGTTCCAAGAGACCCAGTACTTC. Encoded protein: CASSLQAFQETQYF. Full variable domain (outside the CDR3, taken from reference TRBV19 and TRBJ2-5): DGGITQSPKYLFRKEGQNVTLSCEQNLNHDAMYWYRQDPGQGLRLIYYSQIVNDFQKGDIAEGYSVSREKKESFPLTVTSAQKNPTAFYLCASSLQAFQETQYFGPGTRLLVL.

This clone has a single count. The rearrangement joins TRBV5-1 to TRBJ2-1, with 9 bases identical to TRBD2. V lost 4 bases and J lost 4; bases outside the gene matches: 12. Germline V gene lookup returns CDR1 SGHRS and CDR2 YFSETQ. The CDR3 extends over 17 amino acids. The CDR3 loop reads CASSVDPPSGIYNEQFF. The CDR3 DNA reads TGCGCCAGCAGCGTGGACCCCCCTAGCGGGATTTACAATGAGCAGTTCTTC.

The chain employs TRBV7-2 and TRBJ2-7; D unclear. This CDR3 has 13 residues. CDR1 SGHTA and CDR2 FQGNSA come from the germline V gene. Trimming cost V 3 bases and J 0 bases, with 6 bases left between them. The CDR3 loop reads CASSFVRSYEQYF. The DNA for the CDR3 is TGTGCCAGCAGCTTTGTCCGCTCCTACGAGCAGTACTTC. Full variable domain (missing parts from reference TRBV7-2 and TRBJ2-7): GAGVSQSPSNKVTEKGKDVELRCDPISGHTALYWYRQSLGQGLEFLIYFQGNSAPDKSGLPSDRFSAERTGGSVSTLTIQRTQQEDSAVYLCASSFVRSYEQYFGPGTRLTVT.

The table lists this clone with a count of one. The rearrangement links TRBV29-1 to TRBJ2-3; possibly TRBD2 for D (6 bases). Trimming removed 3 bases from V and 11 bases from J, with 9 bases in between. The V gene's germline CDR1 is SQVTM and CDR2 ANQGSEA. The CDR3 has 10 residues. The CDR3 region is CSVERGRQYF. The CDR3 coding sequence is TGCAGCGTTGAGCGGGGACGGCAGTATTTT.

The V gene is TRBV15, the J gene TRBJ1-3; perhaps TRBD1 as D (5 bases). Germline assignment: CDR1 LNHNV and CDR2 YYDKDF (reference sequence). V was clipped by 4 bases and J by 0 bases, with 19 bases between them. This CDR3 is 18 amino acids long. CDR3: CATSTPLGGGSSGNTIYF. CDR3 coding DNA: TGTGCCACCAGCACCCCCCTGGGGGGGGGAAGCTCTGGAAACACCATATATTTT.

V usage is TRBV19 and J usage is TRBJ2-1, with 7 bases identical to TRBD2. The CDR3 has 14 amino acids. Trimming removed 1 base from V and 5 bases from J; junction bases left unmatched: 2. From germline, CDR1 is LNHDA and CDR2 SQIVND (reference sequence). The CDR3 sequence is CASSIGGGNNEQFF. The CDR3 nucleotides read TGTGCCAGTAGTATAGGGGGGGGGAACAATGAGCAGTTCTTC.

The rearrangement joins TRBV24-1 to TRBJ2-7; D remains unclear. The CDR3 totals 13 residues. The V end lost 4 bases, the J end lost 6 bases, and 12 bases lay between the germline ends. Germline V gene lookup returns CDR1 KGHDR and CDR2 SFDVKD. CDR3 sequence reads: CATSDRYTGEQYF. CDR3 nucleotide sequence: TGTGCCACCAGTGACCGGTATACGGGCGAGCAGTACTTC.